These 9 T cell receptor beta chains were sequenced from one sample in a study of T cell repertoires in cytomegalovirus infection (dated by TCRdb to the late 2010s). TCRdb names Illumina HiSeq 1500 as the instrument used. The raw public data were reprocessed by TCRdb itself: fastp quality trimming at Q25, MiXCR clonotype calling, in-frame beta chains only. Entries that share a CDR3 protein sequence are merged under the most common genes and DNA. In all, the sample holds over 85,000 distinct CDR3 sequences, and about 15% of those were seen once. The biggest ten clones account for approximately 7.6% of the sample. Sequences were obtained from PBMCs. The receptors were sampled from a human donor in good health (CMV status not recorded). Some clones in this sample may be carry-over from other donors' samples.

This clonotype was seen many times. The chain employs TRBV6-1 and TRBJ2-1; 7 positions match TRBD1. There are 16 residues in the CDR3. The V segment lost 6 bases and the J segment 7 bases; nucleotides outside the gene matches: 15. CDR1 is MNHNS and CDR2 is SASEGT in the germline V gene. Written as DNA, the CDR3 is TGTGCCAGCAGAGTACCAGGTAGAGGGGGCCGAAATGAGCAGTTCTTC. Amino acid sequence: CASRVPGRGGRNEQFF.

As to this clonotype: Being one base from a much bigger clone, this may be a read error. The V gene is TRBV25-1, the J gene TRBJ2-6; tentative D call: TRBD1 (5 bases). The V gene's germline CDR1 is MGHDK and CDR2 SYGVNS. This CDR3 region has 18 residues. CDR3 loop: CASSPWGRLTSGSNVLTF. CDR3 nucleotide sequence: TGTGCCAGCAGTCCTTGGGGCAGGTTAACCTCTGGGTCCAACGTCCTGACTTTC.

V gene TRBV2 combines with J gene TRBJ2-7; a weak D match, TRBD1 (5 bases). The germline V gene encodes CDR1 SNHLY and CDR2 FYNNEI. Trimming pared 3 bases from V and 4 bases from J, leaving 10 bases between. CDR3 length equals 13 residues. The CDR3 here is CASSDRGTYEQYF. The DNA of the CDR3 is TGTGCCAGCAGTGATAGGGGTACTTACGAGCAGTACTTC.

This clonotype was detected ten times or more. The chain couples TRBV7-2 to TRBJ2-7; the D is unclear. The germline V gene encodes CDR1 SGHTA and CDR2 FQGNSA. Trimming pared 1 base from V and 3 bases from J, leaving 10 bases between. The CDR3 covers 14 residues. The CDR3 spells CASSLGVGFYEQYF. CDR3 nucleotides: TGTGCCAGCAGCTTAGGGGTAGGGTTCTACGAGCAGTACTTC.

The chain couples TRBV28 to TRBJ1-5; D gene ambiguous. CDR1 MDHEN and CDR2 SYDVKM come from the germline V gene. This CDR3 contains 12 residues. The ends were cut back, 4 bases at V and 5 bases at J, with 6 bases in the middle. CDR3: CASSSLDQPQHF. The CDR3 bases are TGTGCCAGCAGTTCCTTGGATCAGCCCCAGCATTTT.

Regarding this clonotype: One end of the junction varies from germline; a read error may be responsible. The chain links TRBV20-1 to TRBJ2-2, with D possibly matching TRBD1 (6 bases). Germline assignment: CDR1 DFQATT and CDR2 SNEGSKA (reference sequence). The CDR3 covers 14 residues. CDR3 nucleotides: TGCAGTGCTCGCTACGAAGGGGACACCGTGGAGCTGTTTTTT. Protein sequence: CSARYEGDTVELFF.

This clonotype was detected ten times or more. The chain recombines TRBV29-1 with TRBJ2-7; 7 positions agree with TRBD1. The trim removed 5 bases at V and 4 bases at J, leaving 5 bases unmatched. Per the germline V gene, CDR1 is SQVTM and CDR2 is ANQGSEA. This CDR3 region has 12 residues. CDR3 DNA sequence: TGCAGCGTTAGGGACAGAAGTTACGAGCAGTACTTC. Translated, it gives CSVRDRSYEQYF.

In this sample, this clonotype turned up many times. CDR3: CASSSQGGMNTEAFF. For the CDR3, the DNA is TGTGCCAGCAGCTCCCAGGGGGGGATGAACACTGAAGCTTTCTTT. The chain recombines TRBV7-9 with TRBJ1-1; 7 bases are shared with TRBD1. The trim removed 4 bases at V and 0 bases at J, leaving 5 bases unmatched. Germline V gene lookup returns CDR1 SEHNR and CDR2 FQNEAQ (reference sequence). This CDR3 has 15 amino acids.

The chain employs TRBV5-1 and TRBJ2-1; D possibly corresponds to TRBD1 (6 bases). This CDR3 spans 15 amino acids. Germline loops: CDR1 SGHRS, CDR2 YFSETQ. The germline V and J ends were trimmed by 6 bases and 7 bases, with 20 bases remaining between them. The CDR3 reads CASIVSVGGLNEQFF. The CDR3 coding sequence is TGCGCCAGCATTGTTTCGGTAGGGGGATTAAATGAGCAGTTCTTC.